Below, 26 T cell receptor beta chains from the same sample are listed, as sequenced in a study of cytomegalovirus exposure and HLA in healthy donors. Primers: 60 Vbeta forward and 13 Jbeta reverse. The data were produced by immunoSEQ multiplex PCR, yet TCRdb's version contains in-frame clones alone and is incomplete. The sample has under 200,000 clones, 12% seen once. The specimen sequenced was PBMCs. The origin of the receptors is a man over 45 in good health and CMV-seropositive.

V usage is TRBV11-2 and J usage is TRBJ1-3, with 7 bases fitting TRBD1. Germline values: CDR1 SGHAT, CDR2 FQNNGV. Losses at the gene ends were 2 bases for V and 8 bases for J; bases not matched to a gene: 9. CDR3 length: 15 amino acids. The CDR3 DNA follows: TGTGCCAGCAGCTTACAGACAGGGAGTAAGGACACCATATATTTT. Its translation: CASSLQTGSKDTIYF.

V gene TRBV1 combines with J gene TRBJ1-1; the table's D call TRBD1 went unverified against the DNA. TRBV1 is a documented pseudogene. CDR3 length equals 11 residues. In nucleotides, the CDR3 is TGCACCAGCCGACAGAACACTGAAGCTTTCTTT. Protein sequence: CTSRQNTEAFF.

This clone was seen more than once but under ten times. This chain joins TRBV5-4 and TRBJ1-1; 7 positions agree with TRBD1. V dropped 3 bases and J dropped 2; count of bases not matched to a gene: 7. The length of the CDR3 is 15 residues. Germline V CDR1 and CDR2: SGHNT, YYREEE (reference sequence). The CDR3 is CASSSPAGGNTEAFF. CDR3 bases: TGTGCCAGCAGCTCCCCCGCAGGGGGAAACACTGAAGCTTTCTTT.

This chain uses TRBV6-1 with TRBJ1-4; 7 bases are shared with TRBD1. The trim removed 6 bases at V and 7 bases at J, leaving 8 bases unmatched. CDR1 is MNHNS, CDR2 SASEGT, per germline. The CDR3 runs to 14 residues. The CDR3 protein is CASRHRGGTEKLFF. The CDR3 DNA follows: TGTGCCAGCAGACACAGGGGAGGTACTGAAAAACTGTTTTTT.

This clone turned up a few times. The chain joins TRBV27 to TRBJ1-2; TRBD1 agrees at 7 bases. Germline CDR1 is MNHEY and CDR2 is SMNVEV (reference sequence). The ends lost 6 bases at V and 8 bases at J; junction bases unmatched: 15. The CDR3 loop spans 15 amino acids. CDR3 bases: TGTGCCAGCAGAAGCAGGGGGTTTTCCCTAAAAGGCTACACCTTC. Translation gives CASRSRGFSLKGYTF.

V gene TRBV19 combines with J gene TRBJ1-2; 10 nucleotides align to TRBD1. The CDR3 spans 14 residues. J lost 5 bases, V lost 6 bases, and 6 bases had no gene match. Germline V gene sequence: CDR1 LNHDA, CDR2 SQIVND (reference sequence). CDR3 amino acids: CASSPGQGPYGYTF. For the CDR3, the DNA is TGTGCCAGTAGCCCGGGACAGGGGCCTTATGGCTACACCTTC. Combining the CDR3 with reference TRBV19 and TRBJ1-2 gives the whole variable domain DGGITQSPKYLFRKEGQNVTLSCEQNLNHDAMYWYRQDPGQGLRLIYYSQIVNDFQKGDIAEGYSVSREKKESFPLTVTSAQKNPTAFYLCASSPGQGPYGYTFGSGTRLTVV.

V and J are TRBV7-2 and TRBJ1-2, with TRBD1 matching over 8 bases. The germline V gene has CDR1 SGHTA and CDR2 FQGNSA. CDR3 length equals 14 residues. The junction had 8 bases not matched to a gene; V was cut back by 9 bases and J by 2 bases. The CDR3 coding sequence is TGTGCCAGTGGGGAAGGACAGGGCAACTATGGCTACACCTTC. Amino acids: CASGEGQGNYGYTF. The whole variable domain, remainder taken from reference TRBV7-2 and TRBJ1-2, is GAGVSQSPSNKVTEKGKDVELRCDPISGHTALYWYRQSLGQGLEFLIYFQGNSAPDKSGLPSDRFSAERTGGSVSTLTIQRTQQEDSAVYLCASGEGQGNYGYTFGSGTRLTVV.

The chain has TRBV10-2 and TRBJ2-5; TRBD2 matches at 8 bases. The length of the CDR3 is 15 residues. Looked up from germline, CDR1 is WSHSY and CDR2 is SAAADI. With V trimmed by 4 bases and J by 1 base, 5 bases remained unmatched. The CDR3: CASSAARGVQETQYF. In nucleotides, the CDR3 is TGCGCCAGCAGTGCGGCGCGGGGGGTCCAAGAGACCCAGTACTTC.

This clone has just a few counts. The chain couples TRBV6-5 to TRBJ2-6, with D unresolved. CDR3 length: 16 residues. Trimming took 0 bases from V and 2 from J, leaving 8 bases between them. Germline values: CDR1 MNHEY, CDR2 SVGAGI. For the CDR3, the DNA is TGTGCCAGCAGTTACTCCGACACCGCTGGGGCCAACGTCCTGACTTTC. It codes for CASSYSDTAGANVLTF.

In its sample, this clone was seen a few times. V and J are TRBV29-1 and TRBJ1-5, with D unresolved. With 4 bases removed from V and 3 bases from J, the gap between germline ends came to 7 bases. CDR1 is SQVTM and CDR2 is ANQGSEA in the germline V gene. The CDR3 runs 12 residues. The CDR3 DNA reads as TGCAGCGTTGGACATTCCAATCAGCCCCAGCATTTT. Its protein is CSVGHSNQPQHF.

The chain links TRBV30 to TRBJ1-3; D not resolved. The ends were cut back, 1 base at V and 0 bases at J, with 7 bases in the middle. Germline CDR1 GTSNPN, CDR2 SVGIG (reference sequence). The CDR3 consists of 14 residues. The CDR3 reads CAWSGHSSGNTIYF. The DNA of the CDR3 is TGTGCCTGGAGTGGACACTCCTCTGGAAACACCATATATTTT.

This clone turned up a few times. This chain connects TRBV28 to TRBJ1-1, with D hard to call. This CDR3 contains 13 residues. Trimming removed 7 bases from V and 1 base from J, with 10 bases in between. Germline CDR1 is MDHEN and CDR2 is SYDVKM. For the CDR3, the DNA is TGTGCCAGCACGGAGCTGTCGAACACTGAAGCTTTCTTT. Translated, it gives CASTELSNTEAFF.

This clone was seen a few times. CDR3 loop: CASSPDRPYNSPLHF. CDR3 in DNA: TGTGCCAGCAGCCCGGACAGGCCCTATAATTCACCCCTCCACTTT. The chain is built from TRBV7-2 and TRBJ1-6; 7 nucleotides line up with TRBD1. This CDR3 is 15 amino acids long. Germline V gene lookup returns CDR1 SGHTA and CDR2 FQGNSA. J gave up 2 bases and V 5 bases, and 3 bases lay outside the gene matches.

The table lists this clone with a few counts. The gene calls are TRBV2 and TRBJ2-2; 9 nucleotides align to TRBD1. V shed 6 bases, J shed 5 bases, and the junction held 4 bases outside the gene matches. This CDR3 has 14 amino acids. The germline V gene has CDR1 SNHLY and CDR2 FYNNEI. The CDR3 DNA reads TGTGCCAGCAGACAGGGGGCTGGTACCGGGGAGCTGTTTTTT. Translated: CASRQGAGTGELFF. Looking up the rest from reference TRBV2 and TRBJ2-2 gives the full variable domain: EPEVTQTPSHQVTQMGQEVILRCVPISNHLYFYWYRQILGQKVEFLVSFYNNEISEKSEIFDDQFSVERPDGSNFTLKIRSTKLEDSAMYFCASRQGAGTGELFFGEGSRLTVL.

J is TRBJ1-2 and V is TRBV4-3, with no clear D. CDR3 length: 17 residues. V was pared by 1 base and J by 8 bases, with 23 bases between. Germline V gene data show CDR1 as LGHNA and CDR2 as YSLEER. CDR3 coding DNA: TGCGCCAGCAGCCAAGTAATGGGAGGGCAGCTCGTCGGGGGCTACACCTTC. Its protein is CASSQVMGGQLVGGYTF.

This clone was picked up a small number of times. The chain is built from TRBV4-3 and TRBJ2-1; D not resolved. Germline V lookup: CDR1 LGHNA, CDR2 YSLEER. The CDR3 runs to 14 residues. V was trimmed by 0 bases and J by 3 bases, leaving 6 bases between them. The CDR3 protein is CASSQDRLYNEQFF. The DNA of the CDR3 is TGCGCCAGCAGCCAAGACAGGCTCTACAATGAGCAGTTCTTC.

This rearrangement joins TRBV7-9 to TRBJ2-7, with 8 positions matching TRBD1. The CDR3 is made up of 15 amino acids. CDR1 and CDR2 (germline): SEHNR, FQNEAQ (reference sequence). V dropped 8 bases and J dropped 0; count of bases not matched to a gene: 9. CDR3 nucleotide sequence: TGTGCCAGCGAAGACAGGGGCGCTATCTCCTACGAGCAGTACTTC. This translates into CASEDRGAISYEQYF. Full variable domain (outside the CDR3, taken from reference TRBV7-9 and TRBJ2-7): DTGVSQNPRHKITKRGQNVTFRCDPISEHNRLYWYRQTLGQGPEFLTYFQNEAQLEKSRLLSDRFSAERPKGSFSTLEIQRTEQGDSAMYLCASEDRGAISYEQYFGPGTRLTVT.

This clone was recorded a few times. The CDR3 bases are TGTGCCAGCAGTATTTCCCGAACAGGTGAAAAACTGTTTTTT. Its protein is CASSISRTGEKLFF. The chain joins TRBV7-2 to TRBJ1-4, with a weak D call TRBD1 (5 bases). The CDR3 contains 14 residues. Trimming took 6 bases from V and 7 from J, leaving 15 bases between them. The V gene's germline CDR1 is SGHTA and CDR2 FQGNSA.

The rearrangement links TRBV5-6 to TRBJ1-5; possible D gene TRBD1, 5 bases. This CDR3 has 15 amino acids. CDR1 and CDR2 (germline): SGHDT, YYEEEE. V lost 1 base and J 1 base, leaving 9 bases between the germline ends. The CDR3 here is CASSLFGGSNQPQHF. The CDR3 bases are TGTGCCAGCAGCTTGTTCGGGGGAAGCAATCAGCCCCAGCATTTT.

A few counts support this clone. The gene calls are TRBV7-2 and TRBJ2-3; D might be TRBD1 (6 bases). Trimming took 5 bases from V and 14 from J, leaving 29 bases between them. Germline lookup yields CDR1 SGHTA and CDR2 FQGNSA. The CDR3 loop spans 16 amino acids. In nucleotides, the CDR3 is TGTGCCAGCAGCCTTAACGCACAGGGTGTTAGTTTATTAGTGTATTTT. Translating it yields CASSLNAQGVSLLVYF.

The rearrangement links TRBV19 to TRBJ1-4, with D maybe TRBD1 (6 bases). CDR1 is LNHDA and CDR2 is SQIVND in the germline V gene (reference sequence). V shed 9 bases and J shed 4 bases, with 18 bases lying between them. The CDR3 consists of 15 residues. CDR3 bases: TGTGCCAGCTCCCCGGGGGGCAGGGGTAATGAAAAACTGTTTTTT. It is translated as CASSPGGRGNEKLFF.

This clone turned up a few times. The V call is TRBV7-8, the J call TRBJ1-5; D might be TRBD1 (5 bases). In germline, CDR1 is SGHVS, CDR2 FQNEAQ. V was trimmed by 1 base and J by 2 bases, leaving 9 bases between them. The CDR3 covers 15 residues. The CDR3 nucleotides read TGTGCCAGCAGCTTAGGCAGGGCTGGCAATCAGCCCCAGCATTTT. The encoded protein is CASSLGRAGNQPQHF. Looking up the rest from reference TRBV7-8 and TRBJ1-5 gives the full variable domain: GAGVSQSPRYKVAKRGQDVALRCDPISGHVSLFWYQQALGQGPEFLTYFQNEAQLDKSGLPSDRFFAERPEGSVSTLKIQRTQQEDSAVYLCASSLGRAGNQPQHFGDGTRLSIL.

This clone was seen more than once but under ten times. The genes are TRBV11-3 and TRBJ2-3, with 13 bases fitting TRBD2. With 1 base clipped from V and 3 bases from J, the junction kept 1 base outside the gene matches. The CDR3 has 16 amino acids. Per germline, CDR1 SGHNT and CDR2 YENEEA. The chain's CDR3 is CASSLGTSGGTDTQYF. The CDR3 region has the DNA TGTGCCAGCAGCTTAGGGACTAGCGGGGGAACAGATACGCAGTATTTT. The full variable domain, rest sourced from reference TRBV11-3 and TRBJ2-3, is EAGVVQSPRYKIIEKKQPVAFWCNPISGHNTLYWYLQNLGQGPELLIRYENEEAVDDSQLPKDRFSAERLKGVDSTLKIQPAELGDSAVYLCASSLGTSGGTDTQYFGPGTRLTVL.

Of note for this clone: This sample includes further DNA sequences coding for the same CDR3. CDR3 residues: CASSSTGDYGYTF. As DNA, the CDR3 is TGTGCCAGCAGCTCTACAGGGGACTATGGCTACACCTTC. J is TRBJ1-2 and V is TRBV7-3; 7 nucleotides line up with TRBD1. Germline V CDR1 and CDR2: SGHTA, FQGTGA. Germline trimming cut 4 bases from V and 3 bases from J; bases unmatched to any gene: 2. This CDR3 spans 13 amino acids.

The chain is built from TRBV6-1 and TRBJ2-3, with TRBD2 matching 10 bases. CDR1 is MNHNS, CDR2 SASEGT, per germline. There are 14 residues in the CDR3. Trimming took 7 bases from V and 6 from J; bases not matched to a gene: 7. In DNA, the CDR3 is TGTGCCAGCACCCTGGGACTAGCGCTCGATACGCAGTATTTT. Its translation is CASTLGLALDTQYF.

This chain joins TRBV25-1 and TRBJ1-2, with 9 bases lining up with TRBD1. This CDR3 is built from 13 residues. CDR1 MGHDK and CDR2 SYGVNS come from the germline V gene. Unmatched junction bases numbered 3, after V lost 2 bases and J lost 8 bases. CDR3 in amino acids: CASSEGQGRGYTF. The CDR3 DNA sequence: TGTGCCAGCAGTGAAGGACAGGGGAGGGGCTACACCTTC.